The rows below give T cell receptor beta chains drawn from one sample of a study of T cells in narcolepsy. Only in-frame clones appear in the TCRdb table, and some are missing; sequencing was by immunoSEQ multiplex PCR. The table includes over 20,000 clones, about 91% detected once. The sequencing input was CD45RA- memory CD4+ T cells from PBMCs. All receptors come from a human donor with narcolepsy. Each CDR3 is given with its conserved first and last residue. The D gene is left open where the match is weak. Where a row states a size, it is once, few, many or the class of an expanded clone; other rows omit it.

>TRBV6-6|NA|TRBJ2-7|NA
TGTGCCAGCTCCAAAGGGCGGCAGAGCTACGAGCAGTACTTC
CASSKGRQSYEQYF
>TRBV7-9|NA|TRBJ2-1|TRBD2
TGTGCCAGCAGCAAAATAGCGGGGAGCTCCTACAATGAGCAGTTCTTC
CASSKIAGSSYNEQFF
>TRBV27|NA|TRBJ1-1|NA
TGTGCCAGCAGTTTAAAACAGGGTATGGCTGAAGCTTTCTTT
CASSLKQGMAEAFF
>TRBV2|NA|TRBJ2-7|TRBD2
TGTGCCAGCAGCCTAGCGGTGGGGGCCTACGAGCAGTACTTC
CASSLAVGAYEQYF
>TRBV7-3|NA|TRBJ1-6|TRBD1
TGTGCCAGCAGCTGGGGACAGAGAGATTCACCCCTCCACTTT
CASSWGQRDSPLHF
>TRBV19|NA|TRBJ2-1|NA
TGTGCCAGTAGTCAGCCCCTCCGCCGCGATGAGCAGTTCTTC
CASSQPLRRDEQFF
>TRBV19|NA|TRBJ2-2|TRBD2
TGTGCCAGTAGTCAGGCGGGGGACACCGGGGAGCTGTTTTTT
CASSQAGDTGELFF
>TRBV6-5|NA|TRBJ1-1|NA
TGTGCCAGCAGTTACTCGATCATCACGAACACTGAAGCTTTCTTT
CASSYSIITNTEAFF
>TRBV20-1|NA|TRBJ2-3|TRBD2
TGCAGTGCTAGCAATGTAGCGGGAGCGTATTTT
CSASNVAGAYF
>TRBV19|NA|TRBJ2-7|TRBD2
TGTGCCAGTAGTACTAGCGGGGGGGCTTACGAGCAGTACTTC
CASSTSGGAYEQYF
>TRBV5-1|once|TRBJ1-1|NA
TGCGCCAGCAGCGGACTGGCACATGGGGACACTGAAGCTTTCTTT
CASSGLAHGDTEAFF
>TRBV27|NA|TRBJ1-1|TRBD1
TGTGCCAGCAAACTCGGACAGGGGGCAACGAGAACTGAAGCTTTCTTT
CASKLGQGATRTEAFF
>TRBV2|NA|TRBJ1-5|TRBD1
TGTGCCAGCAGCGAGGGACAGGGTAGGGGCTCCAATCAGCCCCAGCATTTT
CASSEGQGRGSNQPQHF
>TRBV19|NA|TRBJ1-2|NA
TGTGCCAGTAGTTCCGGGACCGCAAATGACTATGGCTACACCTTC
CASSSGTANDYGYTF
>TRBV6-5|NA|TRBJ1-5|NA
TGTGCCAGCAGTTCAGACCCTGCCCAGCCCCAGCATTTT
CASSSDPAQPQHF
>TRBV18|NA|TRBJ1-3|NA
TGTGCCAGCTCACCATCGGTCTCGCAGACTGGAAACACCATATATTTT
CASSPSVSQTGNTIYF
>TRBV5-1|NA|TRBJ2-1|NA
TGCGCCAGCAGCTTGGAGGCGTTCTTATACAATGAGCAGTTCTTC
CASSLEAFLYNEQFF
>TRBV5-1|NA|TRBJ2-3|NA
TGCGCCAGCAGCTCCCTGGGGGAAAGCACAGATACGCAGTATTTT
CASSSLGESTDTQYF
>TRBV28|NA|TRBJ2-5|TRBD1
TGTGCCAGCAGAGGCCGGGACAGGGGGCCAGAGACCCAGTACTTC
CASRGRDRGPETQYF
>TRBV5-8|NA|TRBJ1-2|NA
TGTGCCAGCAGCCCCGGACTGAGCTATGGCTACACCTTC
CASSPGLSYGYTF
>TRBV6-1|NA|TRBJ2-1|NA
TGTGCCAGCAGCCATTATGAGCAGTTCTTC
CASSHYEQFF
>TRBV7-9|NA|TRBJ1-1|NA
TGTGCCTCCGCTATGGGTCCAGACACTGAAGCTTTCTTT
CASAMGPDTEAFF
>TRBV19|NA|TRBJ2-5|TRBD2
TGTGCCAGTAGGTCTGGCGGGAGCAGACAAGAGACCCAGTACTTC
CASRSGGSRQETQYF
>TRBV5-1|NA|TRBJ2-3|NA
TGCGCCAGCAGCTTTCGGGAATCGACGGGGGGCAGGGCAGATACGCAGTATTTT
CASSFRESTGGRADTQYF
>TRBV18|NA|TRBJ1-1|NA
TGTGCCAGCTCACTTGACTTTGGACCTCTCGCCGAAGCTTTCTTT
CASSLDFGPLAEAFF
>TRBV5-6|NA|TRBJ2-2|NA
TGTGCCAGCACCCAACGGACAGCGAACACCGGGGAGCTGTTTTTT
CASTQRTANTGELFF
>TRBV4-3|NA|TRBJ2-1|NA
TGCGCCAGCAGCCAACGTGCTGGGGAAAGCTCCTACAATGAGCAGTTCTTC
CASSQRAGESSYNEQFF
>TRBV11-2|NA|TRBJ1-1|NA
TGTGCCAGCAGCTACCAACAGATCACTGAAGCTTTCTTT
CASSYQQITEAFF
>TRBV5-1|NA|TRBJ2-3|NA
TGCGCCAGCAGCTTGGTGGACCCCACAGATACGCAGTATTTT
CASSLVDPTDTQYF
>TRBV19|NA|TRBJ1-5|NA
TGTGCCAGTAGTAGTACCGCGGATAGCAATCAGCCCCAGCATTTT
CASSSTADSNQPQHF
>TRBV14|NA|TRBJ2-2|TRBD2
TGTGCCAGCAGCGAACTGGGACTAGCGGGAAACGAGGAGCTGTTTTTT
CASSELGLAGNEELFF
>TRBV7-2|NA|TRBJ2-2|NA
TGTGCCAGCAGCCTCACTGGTAGGAGTTCCGGGGAGCTGTTTTTT
CASSLTGRSSGELFF
>TRBV5-4|NA|TRBJ2-7|TRBD1
TGTGCCAGCAGCTGGGACAGGGGCTCCTACGAGCAGTACTTC
CASSWDRGSYEQYF
>TRBV2|NA|TRBJ2-7|TRBD1
TGTGCCAGCAGTGGGACAGGGTGGGACTACGAGCAGTACTTC
CASSGTGWDYEQYF
>TRBV6-6|NA|TRBJ2-1|NA
TGTGCCAGCAGTCCACAGGGTTCCTACAATGAGCAGTTCTTC
CASSPQGSYNEQFF
>TRBV7-2|NA|TRBJ2-7|TRBD1
TGTGCCAGCAGCTTAGCGGGCGCAGGGGGAATATACGAGCAGTACTTC
CASSLAGAGGIYEQYF
>TRBV15|NA|TRBJ2-1|TRBD1
TGTGCCACCAGCAGAAACAGGGGGCTAGGTAGTGAGCAGTTCTTC
CATSRNRGLGSEQFF
>TRBV6-5|NA|TRBJ1-2|NA
TGTGCCAGCAGAGAGACAGGCCTGGCGTATGGCTACACCTTC
CASRETGLAYGYTF
>TRBV5-1|NA|TRBJ2-1|NA
TGCGCCAGCAGCTTGGTGGACCCCCGGCTCAATGAGCAGTTCTTC
CASSLVDPRLNEQFF
>TRBV5-1|NA|TRBJ2-1|NA
TGCGCCAGCAGCTCAGCATGGGAGCAGTTCTTC
CASSSAWEQFF
>TRBV5-6|once|TRBJ1-2|NA
TGTGCCAGCAGCTTGGGGGCGCAGGGGCAGACTTATGGCTACACCTTC
CASSLGAQGQTYGYTF
>TRBV30|NA|TRBJ2-7|TRBD2
TGTGCCTGGAGTCCCGCCCCCCGACTAGCGGTTACCTACGAGCAGTACTTC
CAWSPAPRLAVTYEQYF
>TRBV30|NA|TRBJ2-1|TRBD2
TGTGCCTTGGGGAGGGCCGAGGATGAGCAGTTCTTC
CALGRAEDEQFF
>TRBV28|NA|TRBJ1-1|NA
TGTGCCAGCAGTTTCCCCCTGGGGGCTAAGGCTTTCTTT
CASSFPLGAKAFF
>TRBV6-1|NA|TRBJ2-7|TRBD1
TGTGCCAGCAGGTCGGGACAGGGAAGTAACGAGCAGTACTTC
CASRSGQGSNEQYF
>TRBV6-1|NA|TRBJ1-1|NA
TGTGCCAGCGGCTGGGGGGTGACTGAAGCTTTCTTT
CASGWGVTEAFF
>TRBV15|NA|TRBJ1-1|NA
TGTGCCACCAGCGGGCGCGGGGACACTGAAGCTTTCTTT
CATSGRGDTEAFF
>TRBV6-5|NA|TRBJ2-1|NA
TGTGCCAGCAGTTCCTTCTTGGGGTCCTCAGATGAGCAGTTCTTC
CASSSFLGSSDEQFF